One and the same sample provided the 10 T cell receptor beta chains below, sequenced in a study of cytomegalovirus exposure and HLA in healthy donors. The PCR was carried out with 60 Vbeta primers and 13 Jbeta primers. Sequencing was performed with immunoSEQ multiplex PCR; in TCRdb, only in-frame clones are kept and a portion is missing. The sample carries 250,000 to 350,000 clones, around 65% recorded once. The sample was PBMCs. All receptors come from a female donor in good health and CMV-seronegative.

V usage is TRBV6-1 and J usage is TRBJ2-5; TRBD2 matches at 11 bases. The J call is in doubt because the DNA end fits TRBJ2-7 better. Germline CDR1 and CDR2: MNHNS and SASEGT. This CDR3 has 15 residues. CDR3 residues: CASSEGGLAGYEQYF. The CDR3 nucleotides read TGTGCCAGCAGTGAAGGTGGACTAGCGGGCTACGAGCAGTACTTC.

On this clone: The sample has other DNA sequences that encode this CDR3 too. V is TRBV29-1 and J is TRBJ2-2; no definite D call. Germline values: CDR1 SQVTM, CDR2 ANQGSEA. The CDR3 has 14 amino acids. V was clipped by 1 base and J by 4 bases, with 10 bases between them. The CDR3 is CSVEVPSGTGELFF. As DNA, the CDR3 is TGCAGCGTTGAAGTCCCGTCAGGCACCGGGGAGCTGTTTTTT.

V gene TRBV27 combines with J gene TRBJ2-7, with D perhaps TRBD1 (5 bases). Germline V gene sequence: CDR1 MNHEY, CDR2 SMNVEV (reference sequence). This CDR3 has 14 amino acids. The V gene lost 8 bases and the J gene lost 2 bases, with 16 bases spanning the gap. CDR3 protein: CASSTWGPPYEQYF. Here the CDR3 DNA reads TGTGCCAGCTCAACTTGGGGCCCCCCCTACGAGCAGTACTTC.

The chain has TRBV7-9 and TRBJ1-5; D is unclear. The CDR3 runs to 13 residues. V was cut by 5 bases and J by 6 bases, with 11 bases left in between. Looked up from germline, CDR1 is SEHNR and CDR2 is FQNEAQ (reference sequence). In nucleotides, the CDR3 is TGTGCCAGCAGCCTCGGGGTAGTTCAGCCCCAGCATTTT. It yields the protein CASSLGVVQPQHF. Supplemented by reference TRBV7-9 and TRBJ1-5, the full variable domain reads DTGVSQNPRHKITKRGQNVTFRCDPISEHNRLYWYRQTLGQGPEFLTYFQNEAQLEKSRLLSDRFSAERPKGSFSTLEIQRTEQGDSAMYLCASSLGVVQPQHFGDGTRLSIL.

The V call is TRBV6-1, the J call TRBJ2-7; TRBD2 matches 9 bases. There are 15 residues in the CDR3. The V segment lost 7 bases and the J segment 6 bases; nucleotides outside the gene matches: 13. CDR1 and CDR2 (germline): MNHNS, SASEGT. The CDR3: CASTRSRTSEREQYF. DNA of the CDR3: TGTGCCAGCACGAGGTCGAGGACTAGCGAGCGCGAGCAGTACTTC.

The V call is TRBV7-9, the J call TRBJ2-2; D is undetermined. V was pared by 8 bases and J by 8 bases, with 6 bases between. Germline V CDR1 and CDR2: SEHNR, FQNEAQ (reference sequence). This CDR3 has 10 residues. This CDR3 reads CASLAGELFF. Written as DNA, the CDR3 is TGTGCCAGCCTTGCGGGGGAGCTGTTTTTT.

This clone has a handful of counts. This chain uses TRBV4-2 with TRBJ1-4; weak D call: TRBD1 (5 bases). The CDR3 is 14 amino acids. Germline V gene data show CDR1 as LGHNA and CDR2 as YNFKEQ. The germline V and J ends were trimmed by 0 bases and 6 bases, with 8 bases remaining between them. CDR3 DNA sequence: TGTGCCAGCAGCCAAGATTTAGGGGATGAAAAACTGTTTTTT. Translated: CASSQDLGDEKLFF.

This chain connects TRBV4-1 to TRBJ2-7; 8 bases align to TRBD2. J gave up 1 base and V 3 bases, and 8 bases lay outside the gene matches. The CDR3 spans 16 residues. The V gene's germline CDR1 is MGHRA and CDR2 YSYEKL. The CDR3 sequence is CASSHLTGRGSYEQYF. The DNA for the CDR3 is TGCGCCAGCAGCCATTTAACCGGGAGGGGATCCTACGAGCAGTACTTC.

About this clone itself: This specimen includes other DNA sequences encoding the same CDR3. The chain uses TRBV10-1 and TRBJ2-5, with D perhaps TRBD2 (5 bases). Trimming cost V 6 bases and J 3 bases, with 8 bases left between them. From germline, CDR1 is WNHNN and CDR2 SYGVQD (reference sequence). CDR3 length: 12 residues. The CDR3 sequence: CASSEGEETQYF. Written as DNA, the CDR3 is TGCGCCAGCAGCGAGGGAGAAGAGACCCAGTACTTC.

V is TRBV23-1 and J is TRBJ1-1; D may be TRBD1 (6 bases). TRBV23-1 is recorded as an ORF, its role being uncertain. The CDR3 spans 15 residues. V lost 0 bases and J 2 bases, leaving 10 bases between the germline ends. This CDR3 reads CASSQSQQGNTEAFF. CDR3 DNA sequence: TGCGCCAGCAGTCAATCCCAACAGGGAAACACTGAAGCTTTCTTT.